This T cell receptor beta chain stems from a study of CD8+ T cells in alopecia areata (dated by TCRdb to the late 2010s). Regarding the research as a whole: Treated patients were enrolled in an open-label pilot trial of oral tofacitinib at 5 to 10 mg twice daily for moderate-to-severe alopecia areata. Tofacitinib was given for 6 to 18 months, followed by 6 months of follow-up off drug to assess delayed response and recurrence. Amplification of TCRbeta CDR3 regions was done by immunoSEQ multiplex PCR using 35 Vbeta forward primers and 13 Jbeta reverse primers. RNA was obtained with the PAXgene miRNA kit for fixed scalp, the miRNeasy kit for PBMCs, and the RNeasy kit for mouse skin. Patients on tofacitinib were biopsied at baseline and after 4 and 24 weeks of treatment, and several of the patients also had a later scalp biopsy. For the treated patients, the SALT score, which quantifies what percentage of scalp surface area is affected, served as the measure of disease severity. To study T cell clonal expansion in alopecia areata, the researchers applied high-throughput TCRbeta sequencing to both the C3H/HeJ mouse model and human patients. Scalp tissue and sorted CD4+ and CD8+ peripheral blood T cells from patchy and totalis/universalis alopecia areata patients and from healthy controls were covered by human TCRbeta sequencing. Scalp clonality was compared across normal scalp (n=4), patchy alopecia areata scalp (n=8), and alopecia totalis/universalis scalp (n=8).

The sample's time point label, in plain terms: around 26 weeks on oral tofacitinib. Taken with the paper, the label for treatment or condition translates to: oral pan-JAK inhibitor, 5-10 mg twice daily. From alopecia areata patients, peripheral blood was collected along with lesional scalp punch biopsies. After PBMCs were isolated by density centrifugation and stained for CD3, CD4 and CD8, a FACSAria was used to sort CD4+ and CD8+ T cells. With regard to this clone: The antigen it binds to is not known. No much larger clone exists at a distance of one base, and base qualities are not known.

The CDR3 spans 16 residues, from the cysteine through the phenylalanine. Of the read, only the CDR3 DNA is kept; its 48 bases are in frame from base 1. Trimming at the junction amounts to 5 bases on V and 1 base on J, and the germline ends lie 20 bases apart. CDR1 and CDR2 are read off the germline V gene (reference sequence) as GTSNPN and SVGIG. Receptors were amplified or captured by the immunoSEQ multiplex PCR assay. RNA was extracted from all samples and reverse transcribed into cDNA as template for TCR sequencing. SuperScript III was used to make first-strand cDNA, primed with a 2:1 mix of oligo-dT and random hexamers. A synthetic immune receptor repertoire was used to gauge amplification bias, and whatever bias remained was removed computationally. The original methods were these. Raw reads were preprocessed to remove errors, and CDR3 was defined according to IMGT conventions as the region from the conserved cysteine to phenylalanine. Clonality was calculated as 1 minus Shannon entropy normalized by log2 of the number of productive unique TCRs. Whether each scalp clone was CD4 or CD8 was inferred by checking scalp TCRbeta sequences against the CD4 and CD8 repertoires from sorted blood. In its TCRdb copy, this immuneACCESS table keeps in-frame sequences only and misses some clones. Where compared with another copy, unresolved V genes explain less than half of these, and the others have no known cause. That table supplies the V and J calls and clone size; D and trimming were determined from the DNA. This sample holds 90,000 to 120,000 clones; roughly 84% were observed only once. The ten most abundant clones make up 20% to 25% of the sample.

The full study reports these points: Compared with mice, TCR sequences shared between patients were less clear, possibly partly because of HLA diversity across the patient population. Unlike mouse skin, where gammadelta T cells dominate, normal human skin contains resident alphabeta T cells that get sequenced too, which complicates analysis of the scalp TCR repertoire. Compared with normal scalp, lesional scalp had higher clonality and more expanded CD8+ clones, particularly in alopecia totalis/universalis, a pattern that suggests antigenic drive. Many expanded lesional clones persisted in scalp and blood during tofacitinib treatment, which may partly explain relapse after stopping treatment. The treated cohort was small, with a single nonresponder, so links between baseline CD8+ expansion and response need larger studies. Scalp clonality and the number of expanded CD8+ clones among the top 100 scalp clones were significantly decreased by tofacitinib.

The chain is encoded by TRBV30 joined to TRBJ1-2; the D gene cannot be resolved reliably. This TCR was recovered from a human donor with alopecia areata. The sample was CD8+ T cells sorted from blood, taken at week 24, from a patient treated with tofacitinib. The CDR3 region has the sequence CAWVRSRAEINYGYTF. The bases read TGTGCCTGGGTCCGGAGCCGTGCCGAAATTAACTATGGCTACACCTTC.